This TCR beta chain was sequenced in a study of beta chain features in type 1 diabetes. Study outcomes and limitations: Among all four CD4+ subsets, Type 1 diabetes patients had TCRB CDR3s that were moderately but significantly shorter.

A remark on this clone: Its antigen is unidentified.

What was sequenced were expressed TCRB transcripts, since all of the isolated RNA had been reverse transcribed. There were 3 million to 4 million reads on average in the naive, central memory and regulatory T cell samples. Only in-frame clones appear in the TCRdb table, and some are missing; sequencing was by immunoSEQ multiplex PCR. The sample has about 650,000 clones, around 12% seen once. The TCR comes from a man aged 30-40 years with type 1 diabetes. The sample consisted of naive CD4+ T cells from blood.

The CDR3 bases are TGTGCCAGCTCACCACCTACAGGGGGGAATCAGCCCCAGCATTTT. Protein product: CASSPPTGGNQPQHF. The rearrangement links TRBV18 to TRBJ1-5, with 8 bases identical to TRBD1. Trimming took 0 bases from V and 4 from J; bases not matched to a gene: 2. Germline CDR1 and CDR2: KGHSH and LQKENI. The CDR3 runs to 15 residues. Full variable domain (missing parts from reference TRBV18 and TRBJ1-5): NAGVMQNPRHLVRRRGQEARLRCSPMKGHSHVYWYRQLPEEGLKFMVYLQKENIIDESGMPKERFSAEFPKEGPSILRIQQVVRGDSAAYFCASSPPTGGNQPQHFGDGTRLSIL.